One sample yielded the 22 T cell receptor beta chains listed below, sequenced in a study of blood T cells in healthy people across ages. The second PCR ran 7 to 11 cycles with a sample-barcoded 5' primer and J-beta primers. TCRdb reprocessed the 5' RACE reads with MiXCR, giving one entry per CDR3 protein. The sample comprises about 1.4 million distinct CDR3 sequences, around 59% of which are singletons, and more than 6% rests with the top ten. Source material: blood. These receptors came from a man aged 18 to 30 in good health.

The chain couples TRBV7-9 to TRBJ2-1, with a possible D match to TRBD1 (5 bases). The CDR3 extends over 17 amino acids. The V gene's germline CDR1 is SEHNR and CDR2 FQNEAQ (reference sequence). V lost 5 bases, J lost 0 bases, and 17 bases lay in between. Here the CDR3 DNA reads TGTGCCAGCAGCAGTTCGTGGGCTAGGGGCTCCTACAATGAGCAGTTCTTC. Its translation: CASSSSWARGSYNEQFF.

CDR3 amino acids: CATTHDSSGANVLTF. CDR3 sequence (DNA): TGTGCCACCACCCATGACTCCTCTGGGGCCAACGTCCTGACTTTC. The chain is built from TRBV15 and TRBJ2-6, with no clear D. The CDR3 has 15 residues. Germline V gene lookup returns CDR1 LNHNV and CDR2 YYDKDF (reference sequence). With 7 bases removed from V and 0 bases from J, the gap between germline ends came to 10 bases.

The J gene is TRBJ2-5, the V gene TRBV18; 8 nucleotides match TRBD1. CDR3 length: 16 residues. The germline gives CDR1 KGHSH, CDR2 LQKENI. Unmatched junction bases numbered 5, after V lost 1 base and J lost 1 base. DNA for the CDR3: TGTGCCAGCTCACCACAGGGACAGGCCACCCAAGAGACCCAGTACTTC. Translated, it gives CASSPQGQATQETQYF.

CDR3 sequence reads: CASSPRDRESNEQFF. For the CDR3, the DNA is TGTGCCAGCTCACCAAGGGACAGGGAATCAAATGAGCAGTTCTTC. The rearrangement joins TRBV18 to TRBJ2-1, with TRBD1 matching 9 bases. Trimming took 2 bases from V and 7 from J; bases not matched to a gene: 6. This CDR3 is built from 15 residues. Germline CDR1 KGHSH, CDR2 LQKENI.

This clonotype was seen only a few times. The chain recombines TRBV4-2 with TRBJ1-4, with D possibly TRBD1 on 5 matching bases. Germline V gene sequence: CDR1 LGHNA, CDR2 YNFKEQ. V shed 1 base and J shed 7 bases, with 10 bases lying between them. The CDR3 length is 14 residues. CDR3: CASSQGGVREKLFF. For the CDR3, the DNA is TGTGCCAGCAGCCAAGGGGGGGTACGTGAAAAACTGTTTTTT.

The gene calls are TRBV4-1 and TRBJ2-7; the match to TRBD2 covers 13 bases. TRBJ2-5 matches the DNA end more closely, so the J call is doubtful. This CDR3 region has 16 residues. CDR1 is MGHRA and CDR2 is YSYEKL in the germline V gene. CDR3 in DNA: TGCGCCAGCAGCCAAACTAGCGGGAGGGGACGTGAGACCCAGTACTTC. Translating gives CASSQTSGRGRETQYF.

This clonotype was seen repeatedly, ten times or more. The chain joins TRBV2 to TRBJ2-5; a possible D gene is TRBD1 (5 bases). The CDR3 has 14 residues. V lost 8 bases, J lost 2 bases, and 15 bases lay in between. CDR1 SNHLY and CDR2 FYNNEI come from the germline V gene. The CDR3 protein is CASEADSSQETQYF. CDR3 bases: TGTGCCAGCGAAGCTGACAGTAGTCAAGAGACCCAGTACTTC.

This clonotype was detected only once. The chain employs TRBV7-2 and TRBJ2-2; 10 bases are a match to TRBD2. The CDR3 is made up of 16 amino acids. V dropped 5 bases and J dropped 0; count of bases not matched to a gene: 3. Germline V gives CDR1 SGHTA, CDR2 FQGNSA. The CDR3 reads CASSPSGGANTGELFF. The CDR3, as DNA: TGTGCCAGCAGCCCTAGCGGGGGTGCGAACACCGGGGAGCTGTTTTTT.

This clonotype was observed a handful of times. This rearrangement joins TRBV29-1 to TRBJ2-7; D is unclear. CDR1 is SQVTM, CDR2 ANQGSEA, per germline. Trimming left V 1 base short and J 9 bases short, with 10 bases between. CDR3 length equals 11 residues. CDR3 region: CSVEVGPVQYF. In DNA form, the CDR3 reads TGCAGCGTTGAAGTCGGGCCGGTGCAGTACTTC.

This clonotype was counted a few times. The chain carries TRBV6-1 and TRBJ2-7, with no clear D. From germline, CDR1 is MNHNS and CDR2 SASEGT. Trimming left V 5 bases short and J 5 bases short, with 16 bases between. The CDR3 is 14 residues long. CDR3 amino acids: CASSLGYFEDEQYF. Written as DNA, the CDR3 is TGTGCCAGCAGTTTAGGGTACTTTGAGGACGAGCAGTACTTC.

The rearrangement uses TRBV6-1 and TRBJ1-1; 9 bases are shared with TRBD1. The length of the CDR3 is 13 residues. Germline CDR1 is MNHNS and CDR2 is SASEGT. V lost 6 bases, J lost 7 bases, and 6 bases stayed unmatched. CDR3 residues: CASRGGTGIEAFF. The CDR3, as DNA: TGTGCCAGCAGAGGCGGGACAGGGATTGAAGCTTTCTTT.

The CDR3 spells CSASPPGGSGGPTDTQYF. Written as DNA, the CDR3 is TGCAGTGCTAGTCCCCCCGGGGGTAGCGGGGGACCCACAGATACGCAGTATTTT. This chain uses TRBV20-1 with TRBJ2-3, with 9 bases that match TRBD2. This CDR3 spans 18 amino acids. Per germline, CDR1 DFQATT and CDR2 SNEGSKA (reference sequence). V shed 3 bases, J shed 2 bases, and the junction held 15 bases outside the gene matches.

This clonotype occurred a few times. The chain couples TRBV10-3 to TRBJ2-1; tentative D call: TRBD1 (6 bases). Germline V gene data show CDR1 as ENHRY and CDR2 as SYGVKD. The CDR3 loop spans 13 amino acids. V was trimmed by 10 bases and J by 4 bases, leaving 14 bases between them. The CDR3 region is CASTGSTYNEQFF. DNA for the CDR3: TGTGCCAGCACAGGGAGCACTTACAATGAGCAGTTCTTC.

The V call is TRBV20-1, the J call TRBJ2-1; D not resolved. Germline CDR1 reads DFQATT; CDR2 reads SNEGSKA (reference sequence). The CDR3 length is 12 residues. V was clipped by 4 bases and J by 7 bases, with 11 bases between them. The CDR3 DNA follows: TGCAGTGCTACCCCGGATGATAATGAGCAGTTCTTC. Its protein is CSATPDDNEQFF.

This sequence joins TRBV20-1 and TRBJ2-5; D gene ambiguous. Germline V gene data show CDR1 as DFQATT and CDR2 as SNEGSKA (reference sequence). With 0 bases removed from V and 5 bases from J, the gap between germline ends came to 19 bases. The CDR3 is made up of 16 amino acids. The CDR3 sequence: CSARDLDDLKVETQYF. The CDR3 bases are TGCAGTGCTAGAGATTTGGACGACTTGAAGGTTGAGACCCAGTACTTC.

The rearrangement links TRBV28 to TRBJ1-5; D remains ambiguous. The germline V and J ends were trimmed by 1 base and 4 bases, with 17 bases remaining between them. The CDR3 extends over 17 amino acids. The germline gives CDR1 MDHEN, CDR2 SYDVKM. The CDR3 here is CASSLSLKTSRNQPQHF. In DNA, the CDR3 is TGTGCCAGCAGTTTATCCCTCAAGACAAGTCGGAATCAGCCCCAGCATTTT.

This clonotype was seen ten or more times. One end of the junction is discordant with germline, which a read error may explain. The chain has TRBV5-1 and TRBJ2-1; D is unresolved. The CDR3 consists of 13 residues. Germline CDR1 reads SGHRS; CDR2 reads YFSETQ. Here the CDR3 reads CASSLYSYNEQFF. CDR3 DNA: TGTGCCAGCAGTTTATACAGTTACAATGAGCAGTTCTTC.

The rearrangement joins TRBV18 to TRBJ2-1, with D tentatively TRBD2 (6 bases). The CDR3 has 14 amino acids. The germline gives CDR1 KGHSH, CDR2 LQKENI. V lost 8 bases to trimming and J lost 8 bases, with 19 bases between them. The CDR3 DNA is TGTGCCAGCCCACAACTAGCTAAGGGCCATGAGCAGTTCTTC. Amino acid sequence: CASPQLAKGHEQFF.

This CDR3 is CSARDLGTNYYNEQFF. Written as DNA, the CDR3 is TGCAGTGCTAGAGATTTAGGGACAAACTACTACAATGAGCAGTTCTTC. This chain connects TRBV20-1 to TRBJ2-1; TRBD1 is a possible D gene (6 bases). V dropped 0 bases and J dropped 3 bases, with 15 bases sitting between them. In germline, CDR1 is DFQATT, CDR2 SNEGSKA (reference sequence). The CDR3 runs 16 residues.

The rearrangement joins TRBV6-1 to TRBJ2-5; D not resolved. CDR3 size: 15 residues. Germline values: CDR1 MNHNS, CDR2 SASEGT. Trimming stripped 8 bases from V and 5 bases from J, with 21 bases between. In DNA, the CDR3 is TGTGCCAGCGGGGATGAGGACCCCCTAAGGGAGACCCAGTACTTC. Protein sequence: CASGDEDPLRETQYF.

The V and J genes are TRBV20-1 and TRBJ2-3; 9 bases agree with TRBD1. This CDR3 is 19 amino acids long. Looked up from germline, CDR1 is DFQATT and CDR2 is SNEGSKA (reference sequence). Trimming cost V 2 bases and J 6 bases; bases outside gene matches: 21. The DNA of the CDR3 is TGCAGTGCTAGAATATTCCCGGGACAGGGAACTAAGGAATCGGATACGCAGTATTTT. As protein: CSARIFPGQGTKESDTQYF.

This clonotype was seen once. The CDR3 loop reads CSAKPRTGPVVDTQYF. In DNA form, the CDR3 reads TGCAGTGCTAAACCAAGGACAGGGCCCGTCGTGGATACGCAGTATTTT. The V and J genes are TRBV20-1 and TRBJ2-3, with 8 bases aligning to TRBD1. The CDR3 has 16 residues. Trimming cost V 4 bases and J 6 bases; bases outside gene matches: 15. Germline V lookup: CDR1 DFQATT, CDR2 SNEGSKA (reference sequence).